A single sample is the source of the 25 T cell receptor beta chains below, sequenced in a study of T-cell reconstitution after alpha-beta-depleted transplantation in children (dated by TCRdb to 2016 to 2017). Receptors were amplified or captured by PCR. The sequencer was an Illumina HiSeq 2500. Molecular barcoding was employed in the preparation of TCR libraries, with unique molecular identifiers being used to normalize TCRbeta repertoire quantification. Starting from the raw public reads, TCRdb applied fastp trimming at Q25, assembled clones with MiXCR and retained in-frame beta chains. Rows are combined by CDR3 protein, so each entry shows the most common genes and DNA. In this sample the table shows around 680,000 distinct CDR3 sequences, over 15% of which occur a single time. The ten largest clones add up to 1.1% of the sample. Sequences were derived from PBMCs from the stem cell graft donor, sampled from the stem cell graft. These receptors all come from a human donor who donated a stem cell graft to a child with acute myeloid leukemia.

The chain uses TRBV7-9 and TRBJ1-4, with D hard to call. With 3 bases removed from V and 4 bases from J, the gap between germline ends came to 12 bases. The CDR3 runs 15 residues. The germline CDR1 and CDR2 sequences are SEHNR and FQNEAQ (reference sequence). Here the CDR3 reads CASSLVVAGNEKLFF. CDR3 sequence (DNA): TGTGCCAGCAGCTTGGTCGTGGCTGGTAATGAAAAACTGTTTTTT.

The chain combines TRBV7-3 with TRBJ2-3; unclear D gene. The germline gives CDR1 SGHTA, CDR2 FQGTGA. The CDR3 has 16 residues. Trimming pared 2 bases from V and 1 base from J, leaving 13 bases between. This CDR3 is CASSLRGGVGTDTQYF. The DNA for the CDR3 is TGTGCCAGCAGCTTACGCGGCGGCGTCGGCACAGATACGCAGTATTTT. The variable domain in full, with the rest retrieved from reference TRBV7-3 and TRBJ2-3, is GAGVSQTPSNKVTEKGKYVELRCDPISGHTALYWYRQSLGQGPEFLIYFQGTGAADDSGLPNDRFFAVRPEGSVSTLKIQRTERGDSAVYLCASSLRGGVGTDTQYFGPGTRLTVL.

The chain combines TRBV12-3 or TRBV12-4 with TRBJ2-3; 10 bases fit TRBD1. The CDR3 runs 16 residues. The trim removed 3 bases at V and 2 bases at J, leaving 5 bases unmatched. CDR3 protein: CASSFLGTGATDTQYF. CDR3 DNA sequence: TGTGCCAGCAGTTTCTTGGGGACAGGGGCCACAGATACGCAGTATTTT.

This clonotype was seen repeatedly, ten times or more. The chain carries TRBV6-5 and TRBJ1-2; no reliable D call. V was pared by 7 bases and J by 4 bases, with 7 bases between. The germline CDR1 and CDR2 sequences are MNHEY and SVGAGI. The CDR3 has 11 residues. The CDR3 here is CASTPVYGYTF. CDR3 bases: TGTGCCAGCACCCCTGTCTATGGCTACACCTTC.

The chain couples TRBV4-2 to TRBJ2-5; D ambiguous. V lost 6 bases and J lost 1, with 6 bases in between. The CDR3 sequence is 12 residues long. Germline CDR1 reads LGHNA; CDR2 reads YNFKEQ. The CDR3 DNA reads TGTGCCAGCAGGCACAGCCAAGAGACCCAGTACTTC. Its protein product is CASRHSQETQYF.

The V call is TRBV5-1, the J call TRBJ2-5, with 10 bases that match TRBD2. Germline V CDR1 and CDR2: SGHRS, YFSETQ. The CDR3 loop spans 17 amino acids. The junction had 9 bases not matched to a gene; V was cut back by 2 bases and J by 2 bases. The CDR3 DNA reads as TGCGCCAGCAGCTTAAGGCTAGCGGGGGTAGGACAAGAGACCCAGTACTTC. It yields the protein CASSLRLAGVGQETQYF.

This clonotype showed up just a few times. V is TRBV6-5 and J is TRBJ1-1, with D unresolved. In germline, CDR1 is MNHEY, CDR2 SVGAGI. The germline V and J ends were trimmed by 2 bases and 6 bases, with 13 bases remaining between them. The CDR3 has 14 residues. CDR3 region: CASSYVGQGPEAFF. The CDR3 bases are TGTGCCAGCAGTTACGTTGGTCAAGGGCCTGAAGCTTTCTTT.

The chain couples TRBV5-1 to TRBJ1-4; possibly TRBD1 for D (5 bases). The V gene's germline CDR1 is SGHRS and CDR2 YFSETQ. This CDR3 is 17 amino acids long. V lost 4 bases and J lost 5, with 21 bases in between. CDR3 protein: CASSTSLRVSKNEKLFF. The CDR3 nucleotides read TGCGCCAGCAGCACCAGTCTCAGGGTTTCTAAGAATGAAAAACTGTTTTTT.

This clonotype has just a few counts. J is TRBJ1-5 and V is TRBV10-2; D unclear. Germline loops: CDR1 WSHSY, CDR2 SAAADI. The CDR3 length is 13 residues. Trimming took 3 bases from V and 7 from J, leaving 10 bases between them. DNA for the CDR3: TGCGCCAGCAGTGACAATGAAGGACAGCCCCAGCATTTT. This translates into CASSDNEGQPQHF.

This clonotype was picked up many times. The chain's CDR3 is CSAALGAGNQPQHF. CDR3 bases: TGCAGTGCAGCCCTAGGGGCCGGCAATCAGCCCCAGCATTTT. The chain combines TRBV20-1 with TRBJ1-5; possibly TRBD1 for D (5 bases). The CDR3 has 14 residues. Trimming left V 6 bases short and J 2 bases short, with 14 bases between. Germline lookup yields CDR1 DFQATT and CDR2 SNEGSKA (reference sequence).

This clonotype occurred many times. The chain combines TRBV27 with TRBJ2-1, with TRBD1 matching over 7 bases. Germline values: CDR1 MNHEY, CDR2 SMNVEV (reference sequence). The CDR3 extends over 16 amino acids. J lost 8 bases, V lost 3 bases, and 13 bases had no gene match. CDR3 nucleotides: TGTGCCAGCAGTTTCTTCTACAGGGGCGCGGGCGATGAGCAGTTCTTC. Translating it yields CASSFFYRGAGDEQFF.

As regards this clonotype: A much larger clonotype is one base distant, so this may be a read error. The rearrangement uses TRBV7-2 and TRBJ1-3; 7 positions match TRBD1. The CDR3 contains 15 residues. CDR1 and CDR2 (germline): SGHTA, FQGNSA. CDR3 sequence reads: CASILDRVTGNTIYF. CDR3 in DNA: TGTGCCAGCATCTTAGACAGGGTGACGGGAAACACCATATATTTT.

This rearrangement joins TRBV29-1 to TRBJ2-3; D is unresolved. There are 17 residues in the CDR3. V was pared by 4 bases and J by 3 bases, with 23 bases between. CDR1 and CDR2 from the germline V gene are SQVTM and ANQGSEA. CDR3 protein: CSVGRFKEGFGTDTQYF. CDR3 DNA: TGCAGCGTTGGCCGATTTAAGGAAGGATTCGGGACAGATACGCAGTATTTT.

This clonotype was seen a handful of times. CDR3 in DNA: TGTGCCAGCAGTGGGATCGTCCAAGAGACCCAGTACTTC. This translates into CASSGIVQETQYF. The chain has TRBV28 and TRBJ2-5; D is uncertain. There are 13 residues in the CDR3. The V gene's germline CDR1 is MDHEN and CDR2 SYDVKM. V gave up 5 bases and J gave up 1 base, with 8 bases separating them. The variable domain in full, completed from reference TRBV28 and TRBJ2-5, reads DVKVTQSSRYLVKRTGEKVFLECVQDMDHENMFWYRQDPGLGLRLIYFSYDVKMKEKGDIPEGYSVSREKKERFSLILESASTNQTSMYLCASSGIVQETQYFGPGTRLLVL.

This clonotype has more than one count but fewer than ten. J is TRBJ2-7 and V is TRBV5-1; TRBD2 matches at 8 bases. V was pared by 5 bases and J by 2 bases, with 9 bases of the junction left unmatched. The CDR3 sequence is 15 residues long. The germline gives CDR1 SGHRS, CDR2 YFSETQ. CDR3 residues: CASSPDGGATYEQYV. In DNA, the CDR3 is TGCGCCAGCAGTCCCGACGGGGGGGCAACCTACGAGCAGTACGTC.

This clonotype was counted ten times or more. The V call is TRBV12-3 or TRBV12-4, the J call TRBJ2-2; D possibly corresponds to TRBD1 (6 bases). The CDR3 covers 14 residues. V dropped 7 bases and J dropped 1 base, with 10 bases sitting between them. CDR3 nucleotides: TGTGCCAGCAAACCGGGACAGAACACCGGGGAGCTGTTTTTT. The encoded protein is CASKPGQNTGELFF.

This clonotype was detected many times. The chain combines TRBV9 with TRBJ2-5, with D tentatively TRBD1 (6 bases). Germline CDR1 is SGDLS and CDR2 is YYNGEE. The CDR3 has 14 amino acids. V was trimmed by 0 bases and J by 4 bases, leaving 10 bases between them. CDR3 in DNA: TGTGCCAGCAGCGTAGCAGTAGGGGGAGAGACCCAGTACTTC. Encoded protein: CASSVAVGGETQYF.

This clonotype was counted at least ten times. The chain is built from TRBV12-3 or TRBV12-4 and TRBJ2-1; TRBD1 is a possible D gene (6 bases). CDR3 length: 16 residues. The V gene lost 3 bases and the J gene lost 7 bases, with 19 bases spanning the gap. Here the CDR3 reads CASSFWALTGRNEQFF. The CDR3 nucleotides read TGTGCCAGCAGTTTCTGGGCCTTAACAGGGAGAAATGAGCAGTTCTTC.

This chain links TRBV10-2 with TRBJ2-5; tentative D call: TRBD2 (6 bases). Germline CDR1 and CDR2: WSHSY and SAAADI. With 6 bases removed from V and 5 bases from J, the gap between germline ends came to 19 bases. This CDR3 contains 15 residues. For the CDR3, the DNA is TGCGCCAGCAGACCCGGGACTCCCGCCTTTGAGACCCAGTACTTC. Translation: CASRPGTPAFETQYF.

Ten or more counts support this clonotype. The chain has TRBV15 and TRBJ2-3; 10 bases are a match to TRBD2. V was pared by 3 bases and J by 7 bases, with 10 bases of the junction left unmatched. The CDR3 extends over 16 amino acids. The germline gives CDR1 LNHNV, CDR2 YYDKDF (reference sequence). CDR3 sequence: CATSRSGGAVGNTQYF. In DNA, the CDR3 is TGTGCCACCAGCAGGAGCGGGGGGGCCGTTGGGAATACGCAGTATTTT. Complete variable domain (other parts from reference TRBV15 and TRBJ2-3): DAMVIQNPRYQVTQFGKPVTLSCSQTLNHNVMYWYQQKSSQAPKLLFHYYDKDFNNEADTPDNFQSRRPNTSFCFLDIRSPGLGDTAMYLCATSRSGGAVGNTQYFGPGTRLTVL.

This chain joins TRBV12-3 or TRBV12-4 and TRBJ2-5; 9 bases are a match to TRBD2. Germline trimming cut 8 bases from V and 3 bases from J; bases unmatched to any gene: 19. The CDR3 has 18 residues. CDR3 DNA sequence: TGTGCCAGCTGTTCGATAAGCCCCTCCGCTAGCGGGAAAGAGACCCAGTACTTC. Amino acid sequence: CASCSISPSASGKETQYF.

The rearrangement uses TRBV20-1 and TRBJ1-3, with a possible D match to TRBD1 (5 bases). The CDR3 runs to 15 residues. The germline V gene encodes CDR1 DFQATT and CDR2 SNEGSKA (reference sequence). The V and J ends lost 3 bases and 2 bases respectively, with 14 bases between them. CDR3 bases: TGCAGTGCTAGTAATCGGGGGATAGCTGGAAACACCATATATTTT. This sequence encodes CSASNRGIAGNTIYF.

The V and J genes are TRBV7-9 and TRBJ2-7; D remains ambiguous. Trimming shortened V by 3 bases and J by 0 bases, and 12 bases separated the two germline ends. There are 15 residues in the CDR3. The germline V gene has CDR1 SEHNR and CDR2 FQNEAQ (reference sequence). The CDR3 bases are TGTGCCAGCAGCTTCAATGACGGAAGCTCCTACGAGCAGTACTTC. Protein sequence: CASSFNDGSSYEQYF. The full variable domain, its missing parts supplied by reference TRBV7-9 and TRBJ2-7, is DTGVSQNPRHKITKRGQNVTFRCDPISEHNRLYWYRQTLGQGPEFLTYFQNEAQLEKSRLLSDRFSAERPKGSFSTLEIQRTEQGDSAMYLCASSFNDGSSYEQYFGPGTRLTVT.

V usage is TRBV6-5 and J usage is TRBJ1-2; D not resolved. CDR1 is MNHEY, CDR2 SVGAGI, per germline. CDR3 size: 16 residues. Trimming shortened V by 2 bases and J by 7 bases, and 20 bases separated the two germline ends. Written as DNA, the CDR3 is TGTGCCAGCAGTTACGATGGGCGCGAGGAGGTGCCTGGCTACACCTTC. Protein: CASSYDGREEVPGYTF.

This clonotype was counted at least ten times. The gene calls are TRBV20-1 and TRBJ2-7; D possibly corresponds to TRBD1 (7 bases). Trimming removed 6 bases at V and 3 bases at J, with 24 bases between. Germline CDR1 is DFQATT and CDR2 is SNEGSKA (reference sequence). This CDR3 is 16 amino acids long. The CDR3 DNA reads TGCAGTGCCCGACCTCTAGACAGGGAGGTTATCTACGAGCAGTACGTC. This gives the protein CSARPLDREVIYEQYV.